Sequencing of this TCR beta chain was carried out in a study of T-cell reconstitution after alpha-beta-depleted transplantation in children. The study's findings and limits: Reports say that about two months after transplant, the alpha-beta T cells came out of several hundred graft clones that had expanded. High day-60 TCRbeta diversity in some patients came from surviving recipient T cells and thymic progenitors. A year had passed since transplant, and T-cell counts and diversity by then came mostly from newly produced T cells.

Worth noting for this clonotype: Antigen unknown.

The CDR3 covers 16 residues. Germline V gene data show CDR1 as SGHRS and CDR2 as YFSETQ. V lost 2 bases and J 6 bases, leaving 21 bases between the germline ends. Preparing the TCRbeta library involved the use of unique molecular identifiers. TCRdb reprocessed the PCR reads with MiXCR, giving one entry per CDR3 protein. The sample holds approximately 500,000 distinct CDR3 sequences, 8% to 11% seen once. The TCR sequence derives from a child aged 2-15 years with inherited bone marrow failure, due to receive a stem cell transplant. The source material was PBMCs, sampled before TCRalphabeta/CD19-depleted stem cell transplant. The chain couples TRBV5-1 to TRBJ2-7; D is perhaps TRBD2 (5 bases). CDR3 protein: CASSFDGVSAAFEQYF. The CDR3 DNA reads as TGCGCCAGCAGCTTTGACGGAGTATCAGCGGCCTTCGAGCAGTACTTC.